This T cell receptor (beta chain) was obtained from a study of cytomegalovirus exposure and HLA in healthy donors. In the PCR, 60 Vbeta and 13 Jbeta primers were used. TCRdb's table, derived via immunoSEQ multiplex PCR, lists solely in-frame clones and lacks some. The data hold 100,000 or so clones, with around 82% observed a single time. The CDR3 runs 15 residues. Germline V gene data show CDR1 as SGHTA and CDR2 as FQGTGA. The V segment lost 5 bases and the J segment 4 bases; nucleotides outside the gene matches: 6. Each of the donors was a healthy bone marrow donor. The specimen sequenced was PBMCs. V and J are TRBV7-3 and TRBJ2-3; TRBD2 aligns across 10 bases. This TCR was recovered from a woman between 50 and 59 years old in good health and CMV-seropositive. CDR3 DNA: TGTGCCAGCAGCAAGAGCGGGGGGGCAGCAGATACGCAGTATTTT. This codes for CASSKSGGAADTQYF.